A single sample gave rise to the 2 T cell receptor beta chains below, sequenced in a study of T cells in Graves' hyperthyroidism and ophthalmopathy. TCR beta CDR3 sequences were amplified from RNA transcripts. Researchers ran a first-round RT-PCR on the TCR CDR3 using the HTBI primer set. TCRdb analysed the multiplex PCR reads with MiXCR anew, one entry per CDR3 protein. Counted here are approximately 870,000 distinct CDR3 sequences, over 35% occurring once; the ten biggest clones make up 8% to 9%. The source material was blood. The source is a young man with Graves' hyperthyroidism.

The rearrangement links TRBV20-1 to TRBJ2-2, with TRBD2 as a possible D gene (7 bases). Germline values: CDR1 DFQATT, CDR2 SNEGSKA (reference sequence). V lost 4 bases and J 4 bases, leaving 13 bases between the germline ends. CDR3 length: 14 residues. The CDR3 DNA sequence: TGCAGTGCTACAAGAGGGGGGGGCACCGGGGAGCTGTTTTTT. Its protein is CSATRGGGTGELFF.

The J gene is TRBJ1-5, the V gene TRBV9; no reliable D call. The germline gives CDR1 SGDLS, CDR2 YYNGEE. V was clipped by 3 bases and J by 4 bases, with 14 bases between them. The CDR3 is 15 amino acids. CDR3 region: CASSAWKLRNQPQHF. The DNA for the CDR3 is TGTGCCAGCAGCGCCTGGAAGCTTAGGAATCAGCCCCAGCATTTT.